This TCR beta chain originates from a study of early T cells in non-severe SARS-CoV-2 infection. Per the germline V gene, CDR1 is SGHTA and CDR2 is FQGNSA. Trimming stripped 5 bases from V and 2 bases from J, with 13 bases between. The CDR3 contains 14 residues. TCRdb re-called the 5' RACE reads through MiXCR, storing one row per CDR3 protein. The sample consists of 65,000 to 90,000 distinct CDR3 sequences, 9% to 15% of them appearing once. The chain couples TRBV7-2 to TRBJ2-7; D uncertain. This TCR derives from an adult who was a healthcare worker with PCR-confirmed SARS-CoV-2 infection or an uninfected control (not recorded which). Sequencing was carried out using whole blood. The CDR3 DNA reads TGTGCCAGCAGCACCAGCGCGACTGCCTACGAGCAGTACTTC. This sequence encodes CASSTSATAYEQYF.